Sequencing of this TCR beta chain was carried out in a study of OX40 agonist ivuxolimab in advanced cancers. TCRdb keeps only in-frame clones here, not all; method: immunoSEQ multiplex PCR. The table records some 41,000 clones, 70% to 90% of them present only once. About this clone: Its target is not known.

General observations from the study: CD4+ and CD8+ blood T cells expanded clonally by week 6 at 0.1 to 3.0 mg/kg.

The CDR3 has 15 residues. Per the germline V gene, CDR1 is SGHTA and CDR2 is FQGNSA. Unmatched junction bases numbered 7, after V lost 1 base and J lost 7 bases. The TCR originated in an adult with an advanced solid tumor such as melanoma, head and neck, liver or kidney cancer. The source was CD4+ or CD8+ T cells sorted from blood, collected in a trial of the OX40 agonist ivuxolimab. This chain links TRBV7-2 with TRBJ2-5; 9 bases are a match to TRBD1. CDR3 DNA: TGTGCCAGCAGCTTAGATCTACAGGGGGCGAGGACCCAGTACTTC. Protein sequence: CASSLDLQGARTQYF.